The present T cell receptor (beta chain) was sequenced within a study of graft-versus-host responses after intestinal transplantation. Study-wide background: Recipients uniformly received anti-thymocyte globulin induction, followed by tacrolimus and steroids for around 3 years.

Whole-study findings and limits: Early post-transplant falls in HvG clones accompanied the peak levels of circulating GvH clones. Ileal or blood samples showed some GvH clones first, and such clones were also found in recipient marrow. Patients who carried graft-donor T cell macrochimerism also had high graft-versus-host to host-versus-graft clonal ratios in their allografts.

The repertoire was sequenced with immunoSEQ multiplex PCR; TCRdb's copy has only in-frame clones and lacks some. This table holds more than 95,000 clones, 90% found once. J lost 15 bases, V lost 6 bases, and 12 bases had no gene match. Germline lookup yields CDR1 SNHLY and CDR2 FYNNEI. There are 13 residues in the CDR3. A note on this clone: The antigen is undetermined.

Source: unstimulated CD4+ T cells sorted from spleen or lymph node cells, taken before intestinal transplant. The chain joins TRBV2 to TRBJ2-1, with TRBD1 matching over 9 bases. This TCR was recovered from a human donor who received an intestinal transplant. The CDR3 DNA sequence: TGTGCCAGCAGAGGGACAGGGACACTCATCGGGTTCTTC. It yields the protein CASRGTGTLIGFF.